The present T cell receptor (beta chain) was sequenced within a study of blood T cell repertoires in COVID-19. Germline V gives CDR1 MNHEY, CDR2 SVGEGT. Between the trimmed V and J ends, which lost 2 bases and 0 bases, there was a span of 5 bases. The CDR3 runs 14 residues. Assay: immunoSEQ multiplex PCR; the TCRdb copy retains only in-frame clones and omits some. The sample contains some 220,000 clones, roughly 84% of which appear only once. The source material was peripheral blood. The source is a woman over 75 with active or convalescent COVID-19. The chain joins TRBV6-2 or TRBV6-3 to TRBJ1-3; D remains ambiguous. CDR3 residues: CASSYKLSGNTIYF. CDR3 nucleotide sequence: TGTGCCAGCAGTTACAAGCTCTCTGGAAACACCATATATTTT.